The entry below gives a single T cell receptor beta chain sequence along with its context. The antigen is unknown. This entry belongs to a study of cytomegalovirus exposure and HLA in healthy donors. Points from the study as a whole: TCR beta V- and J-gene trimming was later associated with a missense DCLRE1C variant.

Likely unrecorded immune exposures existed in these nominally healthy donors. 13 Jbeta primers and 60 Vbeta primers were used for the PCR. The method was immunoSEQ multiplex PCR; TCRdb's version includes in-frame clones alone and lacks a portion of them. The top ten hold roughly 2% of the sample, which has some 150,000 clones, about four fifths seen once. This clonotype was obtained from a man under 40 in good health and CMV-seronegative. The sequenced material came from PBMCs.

Here the CDR3 reads CASSYSDPRTGGYTF. CDR3 bases: TGTGCCAGCAGTTACTCGGACCCCCGGACAGGGGGCTACACCTTC. The chain recombines TRBV6-5 with TRBJ1-2; 8 bases match TRBD1. Trimming took 0 bases from V and 8 from J; bases not matched to a gene: 8. This CDR3 comprises 15 residues. Germline V gene lookup returns CDR1 MNHEY and CDR2 SVGAGI.